This TCR beta chain was recorded in a study of blood T cell repertoires in COVID-19. Original data processing: Estimates of nucleated cell counts were drawn from the amplification of reference gene primers. Using immunoSEQ multiplex PCR, the repertoire was profiled, and TCRdb retains in-frame clones only, with some absent. That table is the source of V, J and clone size, and D and trimming were worked out from the DNA. The sample has approximately 320,000 clones, 85% seen once; the top ten hold roughly 7%. Unmatched junction bases numbered 5, after V lost 6 bases and J lost 6 bases. This CDR3 spans 13 amino acids. The germline CDR1 and CDR2 sequences are KGHSH and LQKENI.

The chain joins TRBV18 to TRBJ2-7; 10 nucleotides agree with TRBD2. This sequence originates from a human donor in a cohort sampled during active COVID-19. The material sequenced was peripheral blood. The CDR3 loop is CASSSGGSIEQYF. In nucleotides, the CDR3 is TGTGCCAGCTCTAGCGGGGGGTCGATCGAGCAGTACTTC.